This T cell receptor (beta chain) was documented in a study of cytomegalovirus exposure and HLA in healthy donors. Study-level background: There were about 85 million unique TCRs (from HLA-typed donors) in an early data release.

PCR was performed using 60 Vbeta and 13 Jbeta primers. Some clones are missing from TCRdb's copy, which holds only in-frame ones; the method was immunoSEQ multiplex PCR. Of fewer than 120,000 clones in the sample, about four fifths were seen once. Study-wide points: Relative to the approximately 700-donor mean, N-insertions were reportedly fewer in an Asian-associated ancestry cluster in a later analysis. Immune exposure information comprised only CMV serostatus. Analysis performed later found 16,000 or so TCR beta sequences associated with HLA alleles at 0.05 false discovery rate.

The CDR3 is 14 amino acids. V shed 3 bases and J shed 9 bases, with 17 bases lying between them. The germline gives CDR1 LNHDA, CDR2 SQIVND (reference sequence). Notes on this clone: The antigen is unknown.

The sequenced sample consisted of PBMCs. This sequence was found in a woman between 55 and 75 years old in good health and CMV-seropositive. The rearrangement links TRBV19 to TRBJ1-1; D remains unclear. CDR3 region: CASSIYLMQVQAFF. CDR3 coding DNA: TGTGCCAGTAGTATTTACCTAATGCAGGTTCAAGCTTTCTTT.